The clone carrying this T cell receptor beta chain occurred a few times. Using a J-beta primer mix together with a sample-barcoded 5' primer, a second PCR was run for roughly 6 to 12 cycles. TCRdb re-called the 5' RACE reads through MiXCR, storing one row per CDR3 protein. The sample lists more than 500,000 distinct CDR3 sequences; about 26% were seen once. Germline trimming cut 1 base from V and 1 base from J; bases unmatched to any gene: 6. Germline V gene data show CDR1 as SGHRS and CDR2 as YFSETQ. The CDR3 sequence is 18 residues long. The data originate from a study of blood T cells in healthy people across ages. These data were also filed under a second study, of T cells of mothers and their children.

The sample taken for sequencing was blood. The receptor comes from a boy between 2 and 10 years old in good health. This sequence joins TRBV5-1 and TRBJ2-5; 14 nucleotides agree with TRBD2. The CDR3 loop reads CASSLTGTSGSGQETQYF. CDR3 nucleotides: TGCGCCAGCAGCTTGACGGGGACTAGCGGGAGTGGCCAAGAGACCCAGTACTTC.